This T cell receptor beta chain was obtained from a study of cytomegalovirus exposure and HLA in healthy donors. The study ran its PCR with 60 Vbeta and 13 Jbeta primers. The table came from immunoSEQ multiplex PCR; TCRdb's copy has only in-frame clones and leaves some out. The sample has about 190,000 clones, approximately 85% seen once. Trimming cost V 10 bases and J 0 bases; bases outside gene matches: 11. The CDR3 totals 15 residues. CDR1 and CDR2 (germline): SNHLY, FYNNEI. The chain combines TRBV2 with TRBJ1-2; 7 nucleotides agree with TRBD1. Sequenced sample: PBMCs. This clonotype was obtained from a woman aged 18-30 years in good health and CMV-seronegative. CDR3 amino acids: CATPKGTAPNYGYTF. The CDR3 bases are TGTGCCACCCCGAAAGGGACAGCTCCTAACTATGGCTACACCTTC. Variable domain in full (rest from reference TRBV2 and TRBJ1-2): EPEVTQTPSHQVTQMGQEVILRCVPISNHLYFYWYRQILGQKVEFLVSFYNNEISEKSEIFDDQFSVERPDGSNFTLKIRSTKLEDSAMYFCATPKGTAPNYGYTFGSGTRLTVV.